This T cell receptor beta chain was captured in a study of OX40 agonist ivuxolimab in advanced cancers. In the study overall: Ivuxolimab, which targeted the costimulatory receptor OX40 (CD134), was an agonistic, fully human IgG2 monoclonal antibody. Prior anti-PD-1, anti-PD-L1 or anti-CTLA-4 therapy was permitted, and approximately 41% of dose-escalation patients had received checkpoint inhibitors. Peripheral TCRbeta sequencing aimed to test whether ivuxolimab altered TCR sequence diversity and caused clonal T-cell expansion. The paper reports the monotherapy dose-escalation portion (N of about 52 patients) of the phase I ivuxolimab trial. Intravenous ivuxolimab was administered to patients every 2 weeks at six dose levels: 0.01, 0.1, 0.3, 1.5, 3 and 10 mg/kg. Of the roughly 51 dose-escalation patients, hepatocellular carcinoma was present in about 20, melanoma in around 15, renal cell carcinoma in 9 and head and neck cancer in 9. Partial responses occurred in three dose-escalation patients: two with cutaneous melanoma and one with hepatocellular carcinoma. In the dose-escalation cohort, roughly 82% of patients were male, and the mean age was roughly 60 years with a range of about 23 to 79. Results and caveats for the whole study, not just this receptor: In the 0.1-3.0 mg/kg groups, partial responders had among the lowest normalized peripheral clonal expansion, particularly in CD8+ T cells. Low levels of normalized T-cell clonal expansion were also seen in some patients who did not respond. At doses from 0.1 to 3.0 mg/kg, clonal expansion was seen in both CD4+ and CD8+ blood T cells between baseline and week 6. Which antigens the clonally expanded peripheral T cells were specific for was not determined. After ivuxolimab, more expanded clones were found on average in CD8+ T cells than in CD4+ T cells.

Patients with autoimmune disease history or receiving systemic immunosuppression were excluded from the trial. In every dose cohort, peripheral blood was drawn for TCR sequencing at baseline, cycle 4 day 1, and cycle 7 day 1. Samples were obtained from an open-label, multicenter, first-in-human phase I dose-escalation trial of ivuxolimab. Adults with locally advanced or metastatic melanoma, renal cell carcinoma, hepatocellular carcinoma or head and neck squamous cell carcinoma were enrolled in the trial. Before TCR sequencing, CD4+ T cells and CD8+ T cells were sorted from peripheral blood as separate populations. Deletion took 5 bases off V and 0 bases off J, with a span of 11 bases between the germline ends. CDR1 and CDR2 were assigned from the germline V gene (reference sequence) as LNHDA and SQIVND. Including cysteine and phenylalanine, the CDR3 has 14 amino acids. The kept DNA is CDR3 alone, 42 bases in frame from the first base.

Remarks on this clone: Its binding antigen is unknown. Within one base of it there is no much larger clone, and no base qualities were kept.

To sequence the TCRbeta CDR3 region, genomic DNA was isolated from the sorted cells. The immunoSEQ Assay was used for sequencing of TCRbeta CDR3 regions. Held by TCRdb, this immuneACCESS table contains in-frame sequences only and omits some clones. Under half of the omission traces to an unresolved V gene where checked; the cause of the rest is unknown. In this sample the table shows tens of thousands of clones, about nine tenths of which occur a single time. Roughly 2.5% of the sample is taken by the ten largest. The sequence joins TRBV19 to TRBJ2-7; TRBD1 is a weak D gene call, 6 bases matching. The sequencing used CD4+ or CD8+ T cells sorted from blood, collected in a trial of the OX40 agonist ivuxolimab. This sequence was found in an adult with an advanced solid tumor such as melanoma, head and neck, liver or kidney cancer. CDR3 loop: CASSVTGTSYEQYF. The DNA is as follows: TGTGCCAGTAGTGTAACAGGGACCTCCTACGAGCAGTACTTC.